This TCR beta chain was recorded in a study of blood T cells in healthy people across ages. In its sample, this clonotype was seen a few times. Its target is not known. This CDR3 contains 16 residues. Trimming removed 2 bases from V and 5 bases from J; junction bases left unmatched: 5. Germline loops: CDR1 MGHDK, CDR2 SYGVNS. A J-beta primer mix and a sample-barcoded 5' primer were used in a second PCR of about 7 to 11 cycles. One entry per CDR3 protein results from TCRdb running MiXCR on the 5' RACE reads. Found here are a few hundred thousand distinct CDR3 sequences, 27% of them singletons; the top ten hold about 3.9%. Whole-study findings and limits: Since the PBMCs were unsorted, naive and antigen-experienced cells could not be conclusively compared. A roughly linear fall in TCR beta diversity per million T cells was seen with increasing age.

The sample was also linked to a second study, of T cells of mothers and their children. Per that study: Donation involved three healthy Caucasian mothers and the six children that they had.

The rearrangement uses TRBV25-1 and TRBJ2-2; 10 positions match TRBD2. The TCR was taken from a boy aged 2 to 10 in good health. The sample comprised blood. CDR3 nucleotides: TGTGCCAGCAGTGAAGGTAGCGGGGGGACGACCGGGGAGCTGTTTTTT. It translates to CASSEGSGGTTGELFF.